This paragraph reports one T cell receptor beta chain. These data originate in a study of T cell responses to AZD1222 COVID-19 vaccine. This table comes from immunoSEQ multiplex PCR, and its TCRdb copy is limited to in-frame clones, with some not included. The sample shows 99,000 or so clones, about 85% of them seen only once. The CDR3 length is 16 residues. Germline CDR1 SGHTA, CDR2 FQGNSA. Trimming removed 1 base from V and 7 bases from J; junction bases left unmatched: 10. This receptor was identified in an adult in good health. The chain recombines TRBV7-2 with TRBJ1-5, with 7 bases lining up with TRBD1. This specimen was peripheral blood, taken on day 0 of AZD1222 vaccination. CDR3 amino acids: CASSLGGAGGGQPQHF. The CDR3 nucleotides read TGTGCCAGCAGCTTAGGTGGGGCAGGGGGAGGGCAGCCCCAGCATTTT.